The following is a T cell receptor beta chain sequence with its context. Its target is unknown. Using immunoSEQ multiplex PCR, the repertoire was profiled, and TCRdb retains in-frame clones only, with some absent. The repertoire holds about 140,000 clones, with around 90% as singletons. Germline CDR1 reads LGHNA; CDR2 reads YSLEER. The V and J ends lost 0 bases and 4 bases, in that order; junction bases with no gene match: 5. The CDR3 is 16 residues long. This entry is derived from a study of T cell responses to AZD1222 COVID-19 vaccine. Broader study findings: Reportedly, nearly half the spike-specific TCRs target unmutated variant regions. Clonal diversity was possibly underestimated, and the donors were mostly white British, with more females. Just six AZD1222 recipients were seropositive at baseline. Vaccination with two AZD1222 doses was followed by a rise in Spike-specific TCR breadth and depth.

The chain combines TRBV4-3 with TRBJ2-2, with 7 bases aligning to TRBD1. This TCR derives from an adult who received the MenACWY meningococcal vaccine as a control. Sample: peripheral blood, taken 28 days after the second dose of the MenACWY control vaccine. This CDR3 is CASSQDWQGVTGELFF. The CDR3 region has the DNA TGCGCCAGCAGCCAAGATTGGCAGGGGGTCACCGGGGAGCTGTTTTTT.